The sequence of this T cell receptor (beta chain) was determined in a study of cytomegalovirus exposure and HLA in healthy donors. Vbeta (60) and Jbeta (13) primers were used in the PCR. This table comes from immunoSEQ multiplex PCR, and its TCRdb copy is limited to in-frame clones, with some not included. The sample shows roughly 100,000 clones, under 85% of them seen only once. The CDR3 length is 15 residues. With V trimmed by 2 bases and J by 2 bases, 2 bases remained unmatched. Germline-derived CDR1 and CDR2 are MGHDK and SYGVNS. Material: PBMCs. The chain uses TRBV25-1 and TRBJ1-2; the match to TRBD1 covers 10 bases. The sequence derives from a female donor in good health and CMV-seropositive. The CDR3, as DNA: TGTGCCAGCAGTGAACCGGGACAGGGGAACTATGGCTACACCTTC. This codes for CASSEPGQGNYGYTF.